The 14 T cell receptor beta chains below all came from one sample that was sequenced in a study of T cells in localized non-small cell lung cancer. Libraries were prepared by immunoSEQ multiplex PCR; TCRdb keeps only in-frame clonotypes and omits some of them. The table shows 50,000 to 70,000 clones, with 81% occurring only once. The source material was PBMCs, sampled before any cancer treatment. These receptors came from a man between 35 and 75 years old with stage II lung adenocarcinoma.

The chain joins TRBV11-2 to TRBJ1-2; the match to TRBD1 covers 8 bases. V was pared by 4 bases and J by 5 bases, with 6 bases of the junction left unmatched. The length of the CDR3 is 14 residues. Germline V gene data show CDR1 as SGHAT and CDR2 as FQNNGV. DNA of the CDR3: TGTGCCAGCAGCTCTGGACAGGGTGTATATGGCTACACCTTC. The encoded protein is CASSSGQGVYGYTF.

The CDR3 spells CASSDEGGNGYNEQFF. CDR3 DNA sequence: TGTGCCAGCAGTGACGAAGGCGGGAATGGGTACAATGAGCAGTTCTTC. The chain links TRBV6-4 to TRBJ2-1, with TRBD2 as a possible D gene (6 bases). V shed 2 bases and J shed 4 bases, with 15 bases lying between them. Germline V lookup: CDR1 MRHNA, CDR2 SNTAGT. The CDR3 runs 16 residues.

This clone was seen once. The chain is built from TRBV5-6 and TRBJ2-4; D gene ambiguous. This CDR3 is built from 14 residues. Germline assignment: CDR1 SGHDT and CDR2 YYEEEE. V shed 2 bases and J shed 1 base, with 7 bases lying between them. As DNA, the CDR3 is TGTGCCAGCAGCTTTACCGGGGCCAAAAACATTCAGTACTTC. Residues: CASSFTGAKNIQYF.

In its sample, this clone was seen once. The V gene is TRBV7-9, the J gene TRBJ2-7; D unresolved. CDR3 length: 15 amino acids. The germline V gene encodes CDR1 SEHNR and CDR2 FQNEAQ (reference sequence). V lost 6 bases and J lost 5, with 20 bases in between. The CDR3 loop is CASRALGDNRNEQYF. CDR3 nucleotide sequence: TGTGCCAGCAGAGCGCTGGGTGACAACCGGAACGAGCAGTACTTC.

This chain links TRBV6-1 with TRBJ1-2; 8 bases are shared with TRBD1. J lost 6 bases, V lost 3 bases, and 3 bases had no gene match. This CDR3 contains 13 residues. The V gene's germline CDR1 is MNHNS and CDR2 SASEGT. The CDR3 DNA is TGTGCCAGCAGTGACCAGGGGGCGCATGGCTACACCTTC. It translates to CASSDQGAHGYTF.

The chain is built from TRBV7-8 and TRBJ1-1, with D unresolved. Germline values: CDR1 SGHVS, CDR2 FQNEAQ. The CDR3 has 13 residues. Trimming took off 3 bases at V and 3 bases at J, with 8 bases between the two ends. CDR3 coding DNA: TGTGCCAGCAGCTTTTCAGTTTACACTGAAGCTTTCTTT. Its translation is CASSFSVYTEAFF.

The V gene is TRBV28, the J gene TRBJ1-2, with D uncertain. Germline V lookup: CDR1 MDHEN, CDR2 SYDVKM. The CDR3 runs to 11 residues. V was trimmed by 6 bases and J by 10 bases, leaving 12 bases between them. The CDR3 coding sequence is TGTGCCAGCAGACTTGACCGACTCTACACCTTC. Translated, it gives CASRLDRLYTF.

The chain combines TRBV5-1 with TRBJ2-5; tentative D call: TRBD1 (5 bases). V dropped 4 bases and J dropped 1 base, with 14 bases sitting between them. Per germline, CDR1 SGHRS and CDR2 YFSETQ. CDR3 size: 15 residues. DNA for the CDR3: TGCGCCAGCAGCAAGCAGGGCCTTGTCCAAGAGACCCAGTACTTC. Translation: CASSKQGLVQETQYF. Filled out from reference TRBV5-1 and TRBJ2-5, the complete variable domain reads KAGVTQTPRYLIKTRGQQVTLSCSPISGHRSVSWYQQTPGQGLQFLFEYFSETQRNKGNFPGRFSGRQFSNSRSEMNVSTLELGDSALYLCASSKQGLVQETQYFGPGTRLLVL.

The J gene is TRBJ1-5, the V gene TRBV6-1, with D uncertain. Germline V CDR1 and CDR2: MNHNS, SASEGT. With 1 base removed from V and 5 bases from J, the gap between germline ends came to 9 bases. The CDR3 has 14 amino acids. The CDR3 bases are TGTGCCAGCAGTGAAGGTTGGGGATATCAGCCCCAGCATTTT. Residues: CASSEGWGYQPQHF.

The J gene is TRBJ1-4, the V gene TRBV13; tentative D call: TRBD1 (5 bases). This CDR3 is 13 amino acids long. The germline V and J ends were trimmed by 3 bases and 8 bases, with 10 bases remaining between them. From germline, CDR1 is PRHDT and CDR2 FYEKMQ (reference sequence). As DNA, the CDR3 is TGTGCCAGCAGCTTTGGAGGGGCCGAAAAACTGTTTTTT. Translated: CASSFGGAEKLFF.

The chain joins TRBV5-1 to TRBJ2-1; 9 positions match TRBD2. CDR1 and CDR2 (germline): SGHRS, YFSETQ. This CDR3 spans 15 amino acids. Trimming took 4 bases from V and 1 from J; bases not matched to a gene: 3. Here the CDR3 DNA reads TGCGCCAGCAGCCTTACTAGCGGGTCCTACAATGAGCAGTTCTTC. Its protein is CASSLTSGSYNEQFF.

The chain joins TRBV10-3 to TRBJ2-2; D is unresolved. Between the trimmed V and J ends, which lost 0 bases and 6 bases, there was a span of 8 bases. The CDR3 has 14 residues. The germline V gene encodes CDR1 ENHRY and CDR2 SYGVKD. The CDR3 bases are TGTGCCATCAGTGAGTCGCGCTCCGCCGGGGAGCTGTTTTTT. Encoded protein: CAISESRSAGELFF.

This chain uses TRBV4-1 with TRBJ2-5; 8 bases match TRBD2. The CDR3 runs 14 residues. V was clipped by 2 bases and J by 3 bases; unmatched bases: 2. Germline V gene data show CDR1 as MGHRA and CDR2 as YSYEKL. The CDR3 sequence is CASSQPGGEETQYF. CDR3 coding DNA: TGCGCCAGCAGCCAACCCGGGGGGGAAGAGACCCAGTACTTC.

V usage is TRBV6-1 and J usage is TRBJ1-3, with D perhaps TRBD1 (5 bases). CDR3 length equals 16 residues. The V gene's germline CDR1 is MNHNS and CDR2 SASEGT. Trimming pared 0 bases from V and 2 bases from J, leaving 11 bases between. Here the CDR3 reads CASSEAGRGAGNTIYF. The CDR3 bases are TGTGCCAGCAGTGAAGCCGGCAGAGGGGCTGGAAACACCATATATTTT.